Listed here are 29 T cell receptor beta chains from one sample, sequenced in a study of tumor-infiltrating lymphocytes in primary liver carcinoma. Starting from 500 ng of total RNA, TCR beta cDNA was produced with a primer in the constant region. Libraries for TCR beta were built through three nested multiplex PCR rounds, which together made up a slightly modified ARM-PCR procedure. With TRBV1-TRBV30 forward primers and a C-beta reverse primer, the first two PCR rounds were run for roughly 10 cycles each. TCRdb called the multiplex PCR reads again in MiXCR, with one record for every CDR3 protein. This table has hundreds of thousands of distinct CDR3 sequences, 60% to 80% appearing once. Blood RNA came from unsorted whole blood; germline DNA was also extracted. The material sequenced was peripheral blood. These TCRs come from a man in his forties or fifties with primary liver carcinoma and hepatitis B virus infection.

Comments on this clonotype: This may be a read error, as it is one base from a much larger clone. The chain employs TRBV6-1 and TRBJ1-5, with D maybe TRBD1 (5 bases). Germline V lookup: CDR1 MNHNS, CDR2 SASEGT. The CDR3 contains 14 residues. CDR3 in amino acids: CAGSEEGLLGPQHF. The CDR3 nucleotides are TGTGCCGGCAGTGAAGAGGGGCTCCTGGGACCCCAGCATTTT.

A note on this clonotype: A much larger clone lies one base from this, so it may be a read error. V gene TRBV29-1 combines with J gene TRBJ2-5, with D unresolved. The germline gives CDR1 SQVTM, CDR2 ANQGSEA. Trimming shortened V by 3 bases and J by 7 bases, and 12 bases separated the two germline ends. The CDR3 runs 12 residues. For the CDR3, the DNA is TGCAGCGTTGAGGGCAGTTCGGGGACCCAGTACTTC. It yields the protein CSVEGSSGTQYF.

On this clonotype: The junction departs from germline at one end; a sequencing error may be responsible. The chain uses TRBV5-1 and TRBJ2-1; D may be TRBD2 (5 bases). The CDR3 runs 12 residues. CDR1 and CDR2 (germline): SGHRS, YFSETQ. CDR3: CASSLAGVERFF. The CDR3 coding sequence is TGCGCCAGCAGCTTGGCCGGGGTTGAGCGGTTCTTC.

Worth noting for this clonotype: At one of its ends the junction is not consistent with the germline gene, which may arise from a read error. The chain has TRBV4-3 and TRBJ1-5; 7 positions match TRBD1. The CDR3 loop spans 17 amino acids. CDR1 is LGHNA, CDR2 YSLEER, per germline. This chain's CDR3 is CASRHGYQGEGNQPQHF. CDR3 bases: TGCGCCAGCCGCCATGGTTATCAGGGGGAAGGCAATCAGCCCCAGCATTTT.

As for this clonotype: A clone one base away is much larger, so this may be a read error. The genes are TRBV12-3 or TRBV12-4 and TRBJ2-2; D is possibly TRBD1 or TRBD2 (5 bases each). The CDR3 is 15 amino acids. CDR3 loop: CASSFRGTYTGKLFF. CDR3 in DNA: TGTGCCAGCAGTTTTCGAGGGACGTACACCGGGAAGCTGTTTTTT.

Comment on this clonotype: A much bigger clone sits one base away, suggesting this may be a read error. The chain is built from TRBV6-5 and TRBJ2-7, with D possibly matching TRBD2 (6 bases). The CDR3 loop spans 14 amino acids. V dropped 7 bases and J dropped 5 bases, with 18 bases sitting between them. In germline, CDR1 is MNHEY, CDR2 SVGAGI. CDR3 in DNA: TGTGCCAGCACCCCCGGGACGGGGGTCAACGAGCAGTACTTC. Translation gives CASTPGTGVNEQYF.

In the case of this clonotype: Here the CDR3 omits its conserved ending phenylalanine or tryptophan, so a read error is the likely source. The J gene is TRBJ1-2, the V gene TRBV6-1; D unclear. Germline V gene sequence: CDR1 MNHNS, CDR2 SASEGT. This CDR3 comprises 12 residues. V was shortened by 4 bases and J by 5 bases, with 8 bases between the two germline ends. CDR3 amino acids: CASSAPRYGYTL. CDR3 DNA: TGTGCCAGCAGTGCCCCCCGGTATGGCTACACCCTC.

This clonotype was seen ten or more times. The V call is TRBV6-5, the J call TRBJ2-5, with 8 bases matching TRBD1. V lost 2 bases, J lost 5 bases, and 4 bases stayed unmatched. The CDR3 extends over 14 amino acids. Germline lookup yields CDR1 MNHEY and CDR2 SVGAGI. The chain's CDR3 is CASSYTDRGETQYF. The CDR3 bases are TGTGCCAGCAGTTACACCGACAGGGGTGAGACCCAGTACTTC.

This clonotype was observed at least ten times. V is TRBV12-3 or TRBV12-4 and J is TRBJ2-5, with D tentatively TRBD1 or TRBD2 (6 bases each). There are 15 residues in the CDR3. V dropped 4 bases and J dropped 5 bases, with 17 bases sitting between them. CDR3: CASSYSGSRGETQYF. In DNA form, the CDR3 reads TGTGCCAGCAGTTATAGCGGTTCGAGGGGGGAGACCCAGTACTTC.

Points on this clonotype: This may be a read error: a much more frequent sequence differs by one nucleotide. The chain carries TRBV6-2 or TRBV6-3 and TRBJ1-5, with a possible D match to TRBD1 (6 bases). CDR1 and CDR2 (germline): MNHEY, SVGEGT. V was pared by 6 bases and J by 7 bases, with 19 bases between. CDR3 size: 15 residues. The CDR3 is CASSTGIGGRQPQHF. Here the CDR3 DNA reads TGTGCCAGCAGCACCGGGATAGGGGGAAGACAGCCCCAGCATTTT.

This clonotype is a singleton in its sample. One end of the junction varies from germline; a read error may be responsible. The chain has TRBV10-3 and TRBJ2-3; either TRBD1 or TRBD2 may fit D (7 bases each). The CDR3 contains 13 residues. Per germline, CDR1 ENHRY and CDR2 SYGVKD. CDR3: CALSGEGTDTRHF. CDR3 coding DNA: TGTGCCCTCTCGGGGGAGGGGACAGATACGCGGCATTTT.

On this clonotype itself: Germline is not matched at one junction end, which may reflect a read error. This chain joins TRBV29-1 and TRBJ2-3; weak D call: TRBD2 (5 bases). The CDR3 is 11 residues long. Germline CDR1 is SQVTM and CDR2 is ANQGSEA. The CDR3 region is CSAGKRDTQYF. CDR3 DNA: TGCAGCGCGGGAAAGAGAGATACTCAGTATTTT.

A remark on this clonotype: This may be a read error: a much more frequent sequence differs by one nucleotide. V gene TRBV24-1 combines with J gene TRBJ2-1; D ambiguous. The CDR3 extends over 12 amino acids. In germline, CDR1 is KGHDR, CDR2 SFDVKD. In nucleotides, the CDR3 is TGTGCCACCAGTGATTTACTCAATGAGCGGTTCTTC. Translation gives CATSDLLNERFF.

This clonotype was seen many times. The chain uses TRBV6-5 and TRBJ1-5; D call uncertain. CDR3 size: 15 residues. Trimming took off 0 bases at V and 3 bases at J, with 9 bases between the two ends. Germline V CDR1 and CDR2: MNHEY, SVGAGI. The CDR3 sequence: CASSYSSGLNQPQHF. The CDR3 nucleotides read TGTGCCAGCAGTTACTCGAGCGGACTCAATCAGCCCCAGCATTTT.

The rearrangement joins TRBV4-3 to TRBJ2-1, with D possibly being TRBD2 (6 bases). The CDR3 is 17 residues long. Trimming left V 6 bases short and J 2 bases short, with 20 bases between. CDR1 is LGHNA and CDR2 is YSLEER in the germline V gene. The CDR3 protein is CASSQTRYPGAYNEQFF. CDR3 DNA sequence: TGCGCCAGCAGTCAAACTCGGTATCCGGGGGCCTACAATGAGCAGTTCTTC.

Details on this clonotype: A read error may explain this, as a much larger clone is one base away. This chain joins TRBV4-2 and TRBJ2-1; 12 nucleotides agree with TRBD2. Germline V CDR1 and CDR2: LGHNA, YNFKEQ. The CDR3 consists of 15 residues. J lost 6 bases, V lost 4 bases, and 4 bases had no gene match. The CDR3 DNA reads TGTGCCAGCAGCCTAAGGACTAGCGGGACCAATGAGCAGTTCTTC. Encoded protein: CASSLRTSGTNEQFF.

This clonotype is a singleton in its sample. The V call is TRBV7-9, the J call TRBJ2-7; the D is unclear. Germline V gives CDR1 SEHNR, CDR2 FQNEAQ (reference sequence). The CDR3 totals 15 residues. V lost 3 bases, J lost 3 bases, and 15 bases lay in between. The CDR3 sequence is CASSLAEQWHYEQYF. The CDR3 DNA follows: TGTGCCAGCAGCTTGGCGGAGCAGTGGCACTACGAGCAGTACTTC.

This clonotype was detected a few times. Since a much larger clone is just one base distant, this may be a read error. The chain links TRBV29-1 to TRBJ2-7; D not resolved. The CDR3 extends over 12 amino acids. In germline, CDR1 is SQVTM, CDR2 ANQGSEA. V lost 1 base to trimming and J lost 2 bases, with 6 bases between them. CDR3 DNA: TGCAGCGTTGAAGGCTGGCCCTACGAGCAGTACTTC. Encoded protein: CSVEGWPYEQYF.

This clonotype was seen a single time. This chain uses TRBV11-3 with TRBJ1-1; D gene ambiguous. The CDR3 length is 17 residues. The germline V and J ends were trimmed by 9 bases and 3 bases, with 26 bases remaining between them. Germline V CDR1 and CDR2: SGHNT, YENEEA. For the CDR3, the DNA is TGTGCCAGAAAGCTTAGATTATTGCCCTGGAGATACACTGAAGCTTTCTTT. It specifies CARKLRLLPWRYTEAFF.

On this clonotype itself: This may arise from a read error, as a much more abundant clone is one base away. The chain is built from TRBV29-1 and TRBJ2-1, with 7 bases matching TRBD2. The CDR3 has 12 amino acids. Germline CDR1 reads SQVTM; CDR2 reads ANQGSEA. CDR3 sequence reads: CSSRRGNNGQFF. CDR3 nucleotides: TGCAGCTCCCGGCGGGGGAACAATGGGCAGTTCTTC.

This clonotype was picked up many times. V usage is TRBV29-1 and J usage is TRBJ1-1, with TRBD1 as a possible D gene (6 bases). The CDR3 is 13 amino acids. The germline V gene has CDR1 SQVTM and CDR2 ANQGSEA. With 8 bases removed from V and 1 base from J, the gap between germline ends came to 14 bases. The CDR3: CSFSRTENTEAFF. DNA for the CDR3: TGCAGCTTCTCGAGGACAGAGAACACTGAAGCTTTCTTT.

With respect to this clonotype: Relative to the germline gene, one junction end is altered; a read error may explain this. The chain couples TRBV2 to TRBJ2-7; D is unresolved. The CDR3 is made up of 12 amino acids. Germline lookup yields CDR1 SNHLY and CDR2 FYNNEI. The CDR3 nucleotides are TGTGCCAGCAGTGTGGGCGTCTACGAACAGTACTTC. Translating gives CASSVGVYEQYF.

This clonotype was counted at least ten times. DNA of the CDR3: TGCGCCAGCAGCCAAGATAGAAGCACCAATTCACCCCTCCACTTT. Translated, it gives CASSQDRSTNSPLHF. This chain connects TRBV4-3 to TRBJ1-6; D remains ambiguous. Germline V gene sequence: CDR1 LGHNA, CDR2 YSLEER. Trimming left V 0 bases short and J 7 bases short, with 10 bases between. This CDR3 has 15 residues.

As regards this clonotype: A clone one base away is much larger, so this may be a read error. This chain links TRBV6-2 or TRBV6-3 with TRBJ2-1, with a weak D call TRBD2 (6 bases). The CDR3 length is 12 residues. Germline V gene data show CDR1 as MNHEY and CDR2 as SVGEGT. The CDR3 sequence: CVGSARENEQFF. DNA of the CDR3: TGTGTCGGCTCGGCGCGGGAAAATGAGCAGTTCTTC.

This clonotype was found a few times. A clone one base away is much larger, so this may be a read error. This chain uses TRBV4-1 with TRBJ2-1, with 8 nucleotides matching TRBD2. Germline V CDR1 and CDR2: MGHRA, YSYEKL. The CDR3 totals 15 residues. J lost 6 bases, V lost 0 bases, and 4 bases had no gene match. CDR3 region: CASSQDLRGGNEQFF. CDR3 coding DNA: TGCGCCAGCAGCCAAGACCTTCGGGGGGGCAATGAGCAGTTCTTC.

The table lists this clonotype with a few counts. The CDR3 sequence: CASSLDLNQPQHF. The CDR3 nucleotides read TGTGCCAGCAGCTTAGACCTTAATCAGCCCCAGCATTTT. The chain couples TRBV7-9 to TRBJ1-5; D gene uncertain. Trimming cost V 1 base and J 4 bases, with 5 bases left between them. The CDR3 consists of 13 residues. CDR1 is SEHNR and CDR2 is FQNEAQ in the germline V gene (reference sequence). Based on the CDR3 plus reference TRBV7-9 and TRBJ1-5, the full variable domain is DTGVSQNPRHKITKRGQNVTFRCDPISEHNRLYWYRQTLGQGPEFLTYFQNEAQLEKSRLLSDRFSAERPKGSFSTLEIQRTEQGDSAMYLCASSLDLNQPQHFGDGTRLSIL.

Note on this clonotype: The junction shows a germline mismatch at one end, possibly a read error. The chain recombines TRBV11-1 with TRBJ1-1, with 8 bases that match TRBD1. The CDR3 is 14 amino acids. CDR1 and CDR2 from the germline V gene are SGHAT and FQDESV (reference sequence). CDR3 region: CACSDGQGDTEAFF. CDR3 coding DNA: TGTGCCTGCAGCGATGGACAGGGCGACACCGAAGCTTTCTTT.

Comments on this clonotype: Compared with germline, one end of the junction differs, possibly owing to a read error. This chain uses TRBV6-1 with TRBJ1-1; the match to TRBD1 covers 7 bases. Germline values: CDR1 MNHNS, CDR2 SASEGT. CDR3 length equals 18 residues. The CDR3: CASILGTVARYWGTEAFF. Here the CDR3 DNA reads TGCGCCAGCATCCTCGGGACAGTGGCGCGGTACTGGGGAACTGAAGCTTTCTTT.

As concerns this clonotype: A clone one base away is much larger, so this may be a read error. The gene calls are TRBV4-2 and TRBJ2-7; a possible D gene is TRBD2 (5 bases). The V end lost 3 bases, the J end lost 5 bases, and 17 bases lay between the germline ends. CDR3 length: 15 residues. Germline V gene sequence: CDR1 LGHNA, CDR2 YNFKEQ. The CDR3 protein is CASSHAGRRPDEQYF. The CDR3 region has the DNA TGTGCCAGCAGCCACGCCGGCAGGAGGCCAGACGAGCAGTACTTC.